This T cell receptor beta chain was sequenced for a study of Graves' ophthalmopathy and Graves' hyperthyroidism. This clonotype was observed many times. RNA transcripts were the template, and TCR beta CDR3 regions were amplified from them. A first-round RT-PCR used HTBI primers, followed by a second-round multiplex PCR. MiXCR, applied by TCRdb to the multiplex PCR reads, yields one record per CDR3 protein. The sample lists 200,000 to 250,000 distinct CDR3 sequences, under 30% seen once, with 9.1% in the top ten. Trimming shortened V by 7 bases and J by 2 bases, and 11 bases separated the two germline ends. This CDR3 has 13 amino acids. Germline V gene lookup returns CDR1 LGHNT and CDR2 FRNRAP.

The sequence came from a middle-aged man with Graves' ophthalmopathy. The genes are TRBV12-5 and TRBJ2-5; D may be TRBD1 (5 bases). Material for sequencing was peripheral blood. CDR3 in amino acids: CASAPDRQETQYF. In nucleotides, the CDR3 is TGTGCTAGTGCCCCCGACAGACAAGAGACCCAGTACTTC.